The next 29 T cell receptor beta chains were all read from a single sample in a study of cytomegalovirus exposure and HLA in healthy donors. PCR used 60 Vbeta primers and 13 Jbeta primers. Data came from immunoSEQ multiplex PCR; TCRdb stores just in-frame clones and leaves some out. The data hold around 99,000 clones, with around 77% observed a single time. The specimen was PBMCs. All receptors derive from a man aged 35-49 years in good health and CMV-seronegative.

The gene calls are TRBV5-4 and TRBJ2-7, with 9 bases identical to TRBD1. The junction had 9 bases not matched to a gene; V was cut back by 3 bases and J by 2 bases. The germline CDR1 and CDR2 sequences are SGHNT and YYREEE (reference sequence). This CDR3 region has 16 residues. The CDR3 bases are TGTGCCAGCAGCTCGCCTTGGGGACAGGGACCCTACGAGCAGTACTTC. Residues: CASSSPWGQGPYEQYF. Together with reference TRBV5-4 and TRBJ2-7, the CDR3 gives the full variable domain: ETGVTQSPTHLIKTRGQQVTLRCSSQSGHNTVSWYQQALGQGPQFIFQYYREEENGRGNFPPRFSGLQFPNYSSELNVNALELDDSALYLCASSSPWGQGPYEQYFGPGTRLTVT.

A few counts support this clone. The rearrangement uses TRBV30 and TRBJ1-2; 9 bases match TRBD1. The CDR3 has 13 residues. Losses at the gene ends were 1 base for V and 6 bases for J; bases not matched to a gene: 3. The germline gives CDR1 GTSNPN, CDR2 SVGIG (reference sequence). The CDR3 bases are TGTGCCTGGAGTGCTACAGGGGGCCATGGCTACACCTTC. As protein: CAWSATGGHGYTF.

V usage is TRBV4-2 and J usage is TRBJ2-7; D is perhaps TRBD2 (5 bases). Germline CDR1 LGHNA, CDR2 YNFKEQ. This CDR3 has 15 residues. Trimming cost V 2 bases and J 3 bases, with 14 bases left between them. CDR3 bases: TGTGCCAGCAGCCAACTCGCCACGGGGAACTACGAGCAGTACTTC. This sequence encodes CASSQLATGNYEQYF.

With respect to this clone: An end of the junction differs from the germline gene, which may be a read error. This chain uses TRBV10-3 with TRBJ2-2; 10 bases line up with TRBD1. CDR3 size: 20 residues. Germline CDR1 is ENHRY and CDR2 is SYGVKD. The CDR3 DNA reads as TGTGCCATCAGTGAGAAACCCGGGACAGGGGACGCTGCGAACACCGGGGAACTGTTTTTT. It specifies CAISEKPGTGDAANTGELFF.

The chain has TRBV5-5 and TRBJ2-3; D is possibly TRBD2 (5 bases). Germline CDR1 reads SGHKS; CDR2 reads YYEKEE (reference sequence). The CDR3 spans 14 residues. The V end was cut by 0 bases, the J end by 0 bases, with 5 bases between. This chain's CDR3 is CASSLERSTDTQYF. The CDR3 DNA follows: TGTGCCAGCAGCTTGGAGCGGAGCACAGATACGCAGTATTTT.

V is TRBV7-6 and J is TRBJ2-7; D possibly corresponds to TRBD1 (6 bases). Germline V gives CDR1 SGHVS, CDR2 FNYEAQ. Deletions cut 9 bases from V and 2 bases from J, with 17 bases between. This CDR3 has 14 residues. The chain's CDR3 is CASQRGQGTYEQYF. CDR3 DNA: TGTGCCAGTCAACGTGGGCAGGGGACCTACGAGCAGTACTTC. The full variable domain, completed using reference TRBV7-6 and TRBJ2-7, is GAGVSQSPRYKVTKRGQDVALRCDPISGHVSLYWYRQALGQGPEFLTYFNYEAQQDKSGLPNDRFSAERPEGSISTLTIQRTEQRDSAMYRCASQRGQGTYEQYFGPGTRLTVT.

The J gene is TRBJ1-5, the V gene TRBV6-1; D is possibly TRBD1 (5 bases). The CDR3 contains 13 residues. Looked up from germline, CDR1 is MNHNS and CDR2 is SASEGT. Between the trimmed V and J ends, which lost 2 bases and 5 bases, there was a span of 7 bases. In DNA, the CDR3 is TGTGCCAGCAGTGAACAGGGCGATCAGCCCCAGCATTTT. The encoded protein is CASSEQGDQPQHF.

This clone was observed a handful of times. The gene calls are TRBV2 and TRBJ2-6; D not certain. The CDR3 sequence is 15 residues long. Germline lookup yields CDR1 SNHLY and CDR2 FYNNEI. V was shortened by 4 bases and J by 0 bases, with 7 bases between the two germline ends. The CDR3 protein is CASSVSRSGANVLTF. The CDR3 coding sequence is TGTGCCAGCAGTGTATCCCGCTCTGGGGCCAACGTCCTGACTTTC.

The chain employs TRBV5-1 and TRBJ1-1; D remains ambiguous. This CDR3 is built from 15 residues. Germline-derived CDR1 and CDR2 are SGHRS and YFSETQ. V lost 4 bases and J 1 base, leaving 14 bases between the germline ends. The DNA of the CDR3 is TGCGCCAGCAGCCTGGGCGGCACGAGGAACACTGAAGCTTTCTTT. This codes for CASSLGGTRNTEAFF.

V and J are TRBV10-3 and TRBJ1-2, with 7 bases matching TRBD1. The CDR3 covers 16 residues. CDR1 ENHRY and CDR2 SYGVKD come from the germline V gene. Trimming took 5 bases from V and 0 from J; bases not matched to a gene: 9. For the CDR3, the DNA is TGTGCCATCAGTCCGATGACAGGGCGCACTAACTATGGCTACACCTTC. The encoded protein is CAISPMTGRTNYGYTF.

The J gene is TRBJ1-1, the V gene TRBV5-1, with a possible D match to TRBD1 (6 bases). The V end was cut by 6 bases, the J end by 1 base, with 19 bases between. Germline CDR1 is SGHRS and CDR2 is YFSETQ. The CDR3 length is 16 residues. CDR3 in DNA: TGCGCCAGCACCACCCTTCCCCGAGGGGGGAACACTGAAGCTTTCTTT. This encodes CASTTLPRGGNTEAFF.

This clone turned up a few times. V usage is TRBV7-9 and J usage is TRBJ1-2; TRBD1 aligns across 8 bases. Germline trimming cut 5 bases from V and 8 bases from J; bases unmatched to any gene: 7. The CDR3 loop spans 13 amino acids. From germline, CDR1 is SEHNR and CDR2 FQNEAQ (reference sequence). The CDR3 region is CASSQDRVGGYTF. CDR3 bases: TGTGCCAGCAGCCAGGACAGGGTCGGCGGCTACACCTTC.

This chain links TRBV27 with TRBJ1-6; D not certain. The CDR3 runs to 15 residues. CDR1 is MNHEY and CDR2 is SMNVEV in the germline V gene (reference sequence). Between the trimmed V and J ends, which lost 3 bases and 0 bases, there was a span of 6 bases. CDR3 coding DNA: TGTGCCAGCAGTTTTCGTAGCTCCTATAATTCACCCCTCCACTTT. Protein sequence: CASSFRSSYNSPLHF.

This clone was observed once. The V call is TRBV18, the J call TRBJ1-4, with TRBD1 as a possible D gene (5 bases). Germline CDR1 KGHSH, CDR2 LQKENI. The CDR3 is made up of 14 amino acids. Trimming shortened V by 6 bases and J by 7 bases, and 15 bases separated the two germline ends. CDR3 DNA sequence: TGTGCCAGCTCCCCAGGGTCGGCGGGTGAAAAACTGTTTTTT. This gives the protein CASSPGSAGEKLFF.

This chain uses TRBV25-1 with TRBJ2-3, with D possibly being TRBD2 (7 bases). The CDR3 is made up of 15 amino acids. V was cut by 4 bases and J by 5 bases, with 16 bases left in between. From germline, CDR1 is MGHDK and CDR2 SYGVNS. Here the CDR3 DNA reads TGTGCCAGCAGTGGAGGCGGGGGCTGGGGAGATACGCAGTATTTT. It is translated as CASSGGGGWGDTQYF.

The V and J genes are TRBV15 and TRBJ2-7, with 9 bases fitting TRBD1. V trimming: 1 base; J trimming: 3 bases; junction bases outside the gene matches: 7. Germline V CDR1 and CDR2: LNHNV, YYDKDF (reference sequence). This CDR3 spans 16 amino acids. The CDR3 DNA reads as TGTGCCACCAGCAGAGGGACGGGACAGGGATTCTACGAGCAGTACTTC. It yields the protein CATSRGTGQGFYEQYF.

This chain uses TRBV29-1 with TRBJ2-7; 7 bases line up with TRBD1. The V gene's germline CDR1 is SQVTM and CDR2 ANQGSEA. The CDR3 length is 12 residues. Unmatched junction bases numbered 2, after V lost 4 bases and J lost 2 bases. In DNA, the CDR3 is TGCAGCGTTGCGACAGGGACCTACGAGCAGTACTTC. Its protein is CSVATGTYEQYF.

This chain joins TRBV12-2 and TRBJ1-4; TRBD1, the table's D call, lacks a check against the DNA. TRBV12-2 is assigned pseudogene status. The CDR3 sequence is 18 residues long. DNA of the CDR3: TGTGCAAGTCGCTTTCCCGGGACAGCAGACACCATTAATGAAAAACTGTTTTTT. Encoded protein: CASRFPGTADTINEKLFF.

V and J are TRBV30 and TRBJ1-3, with unresolved D. Germline-derived CDR1 and CDR2 are GTSNPN and SVGIG (reference sequence). This CDR3 is 13 amino acids long. Trimming took 3 bases from V and 0 from J, leaving 6 bases between them. The CDR3 reads CAWSFGSGNTIYF. The CDR3 DNA sequence: TGTGCCTGGAGCTTCGGCTCTGGAAACACCATATATTTT.

This clone was detected only a few times. The chain has TRBV5-1 and TRBJ1-1; D is perhaps TRBD1 (6 bases). The germline V and J ends were trimmed by 0 bases and 6 bases, with 12 bases remaining between them. This CDR3 comprises 14 residues. CDR1 is SGHRS, CDR2 YFSETQ, per germline. DNA for the CDR3: TGCGCCAGCAGCTTGGCCCGGGGGGCTGCTGAAGCTTTCTTT. Its translation: CASSLARGAAEAFF.

The chain couples TRBV7-2 to TRBJ2-2; 8 bases fit TRBD2. Per the germline V gene, CDR1 is SGHTA and CDR2 is FQGNSA. V gave up 4 bases and J gave up 2 bases; unmatched junction bases: 12. The length of the CDR3 is 18 residues. The CDR3 loop reads CASSSRRATSGNTGELFF. CDR3 nucleotides: TGTGCCAGCAGCTCTAGACGGGCTACTAGCGGTAACACCGGGGAGCTGTTTTTT.

The gene calls are TRBV6-6 and TRBJ1-1; 7 nucleotides agree with TRBD1. The V gene end was trimmed by 5 bases and the J gene end by 3 bases; junction bases not matched to a gene: 6. CDR1 and CDR2 (germline): MNHNY, SVGAGI (reference sequence). This CDR3 has 14 residues. The CDR3 nucleotides are TGTGCCAGCAGTCGTAGGGGGCGAGACACTGAAGCTTTCTTT. Translation gives CASSRRGRDTEAFF.

Notes on this clone: This sample also contains other DNA sequences that code for the same CDR3. V is TRBV6-1 and J is TRBJ1-2; D is undetermined. V was pared by 1 base and J by 0 bases, with 12 bases between. The germline CDR1 and CDR2 sequences are MNHNS and SASEGT. The CDR3 totals 16 residues. For the CDR3, the DNA is TGTGCCAGCAGTGAAGGCCGGGGTCGCGCTAACTATGGCTACACCTTC. Protein: CASSEGRGRANYGYTF.

The CDR3 is CASSIELDRVDEAFF. CDR3 DNA: TGTGCCAGTAGTATAGAGCTGGACAGGGTGGATGAAGCTTTCTTT. The chain links TRBV19 to TRBJ1-1, with 8 bases that match TRBD1. V trimming: 0 bases; J trimming: 7 bases; junction bases outside the gene matches: 7. The germline gives CDR1 LNHDA, CDR2 SQIVND (reference sequence). This CDR3 is 15 amino acids long.

This chain joins TRBV7-9 and TRBJ1-2; the match to TRBD1 covers 9 bases. The V gene end was trimmed by 1 base and the J gene end by 7 bases; junction bases not matched to a gene: 19. The CDR3 is 19 amino acids. Germline V lookup: CDR1 SEHNR, CDR2 FQNEAQ (reference sequence). The chain's CDR3 is CASSLDSWTGAILGGGYTF. The DNA of the CDR3 is TGTGCCAGCAGCTTAGATTCCTGGACAGGGGCTATTTTGGGTGGTGGCTACACCTTC.

This clone was detected once. The chain couples TRBV11-1 to TRBJ2-7; TRBD2 matches at 12 bases. This CDR3 has 16 residues. With 3 bases clipped from V and 6 bases from J, the junction kept 9 bases outside the gene matches. Germline V gene lookup returns CDR1 SGHAT and CDR2 FQDESV (reference sequence). CDR3 residues: CASSFTASGRAGEQYF. The CDR3 coding sequence is TGTGCCAGCAGCTTCACCGCTAGCGGGAGGGCCGGCGAGCAGTACTTC.

This sequence joins TRBV10-3 and TRBJ2-1, with TRBD1 identical over 7 bases. CDR1 and CDR2 from the germline V gene are ENHRY and SYGVKD. This CDR3 has 17 amino acids. J was trimmed by 0 bases and V by 5 bases; bases with no gene match: 10. The CDR3 coding sequence is TGTGCCATCAGTAGACCGACAGGGCTAAGCTCCTACAATGAGCAGTTCTTC. Protein product: CAISRPTGLSSYNEQFF.

The J gene is TRBJ2-5, the V gene TRBV28, with D possibly being TRBD1 (6 bases). The germline gives CDR1 MDHEN, CDR2 SYDVKM. V shed 4 bases and J shed 4 bases, with 16 bases lying between them. There are 15 residues in the CDR3. The CDR3 DNA reads as TGTGCCAGCAGTTCCACAGGGCATGCGCGAGAGACCCAGTACTTC. Protein product: CASSSTGHARETQYF. The variable domain in full, completed from reference TRBV28 and TRBJ2-5, reads DVKVTQSSRYLVKRTGEKVFLECVQDMDHENMFWYRQDPGLGLRLIYFSYDVKMKEKGDIPEGYSVSREKKERFSLILESASTNQTSMYLCASSSTGHARETQYFGPGTRLLVL.

V is TRBV27 and J is TRBJ2-3, with 7 bases fitting TRBD1. The V segment lost 6 bases and the J segment 6 bases; nucleotides outside the gene matches: 9. The length of the CDR3 is 14 residues. The germline V gene encodes CDR1 MNHEY and CDR2 SMNVEV (reference sequence). The CDR3 region has the DNA TGTGCCAGCAGCGGAAACAGGGGATTGGATACGCAGTATTTT. Translation gives CASSGNRGLDTQYF.